What follows are 30 T cell receptor beta chains derived from one specimen sequenced in a study of T cell repertoires in cytomegalovirus infection. In TCRdb, the reads were re-called with MiXCR into one record per CDR3 protein. The profile shows nearly 650,000 distinct CDR3 sequences, 24% of them singletons. The sequenced sample was CD8+ T cells from PBMCs. These receptor sequences come from a human donor in good health (CMV status not recorded). Some clones in this sample may be carry-over from other donors' samples.

This clonotype was found many times. The V and J genes are TRBV7-8 and TRBJ2-7; D ambiguous. The germline gives CDR1 SGHVS, CDR2 FQNEAQ. The CDR3 extends over 15 amino acids. V was shortened by 2 bases and J by 0 bases, with 11 bases between the two germline ends. This CDR3 reads CASSLRDLSSYEQYV. The CDR3 coding sequence is TGTGCCAGCAGCTTAAGAGACCTAAGCTCCTACGAGCAGTACGTC.

V usage is TRBV20-1 and J usage is TRBJ1-6; TRBD1 matches at 7 bases. CDR3 length equals 17 residues. J lost 5 bases, V lost 0 bases, and 10 bases had no gene match. Germline V gene lookup returns CDR1 DFQATT and CDR2 SNEGSKA (reference sequence). CDR3 region: CSARDNEGAWHNSPLHF. The CDR3 region has the DNA TGCAGTGCTAGAGATAATGAGGGGGCCTGGCATAATTCACCCCTCCACTTT.

This clonotype was seen only a few times. The rearrangement uses TRBV5-6 and TRBJ1-3; D unresolved. The ends were cut back, 6 bases at V and 8 bases at J, with 12 bases in the middle. Per germline, CDR1 SGHDT and CDR2 YYEEEE. The CDR3 consists of 12 residues. CDR3 DNA sequence: TGTGCCAGCACGGGAGAGCGAGACACCATATATTTT. Translated: CASTGERDTIYF.

The V call is TRBV4-1, the J call TRBJ2-7; the D gene is possibly TRBD2 (5 bases). The CDR3 sequence is 15 residues long. The germline gives CDR1 MGHRA, CDR2 YSYEKL. The V end lost 0 bases, the J end lost 0 bases, and 9 bases lay between the germline ends. CDR3 residues: CASSQEMGSSYEQYF. CDR3 DNA: TGCGCCAGCAGCCAAGAAATGGGGAGCTCCTACGAGCAGTACTTC.

This clonotype was observed at least ten times. V gene TRBV12-3 or TRBV12-4 combines with J gene TRBJ1-2, with D tentatively TRBD1 (6 bases). V lost 6 bases and J lost 6, with 17 bases in between. This CDR3 comprises 14 residues. CDR3 sequence (DNA): TGTGCCAGCAGAACGGGGGGCGAATTCGATGGCTACACCTTC. This translates into CASRTGGEFDGYTF.

There are many counts of this clonotype. V is TRBV7-2 and J is TRBJ1-4; possibly TRBD1 for D (5 bases). Germline loops: CDR1 SGHTA, CDR2 FQGNSA. Deletions cut 2 bases from V and 4 bases from J, with 8 bases between. The CDR3 spans 14 residues. For the CDR3, the DNA is TGTGCCAGCAGCTTACGGGGCTTTAATGAAAAACTGTTTTTT. It specifies CASSLRGFNEKLFF.

This clonotype was observed many times. V gene TRBV28 combines with J gene TRBJ1-6; 8 positions agree with TRBD1. CDR3 length: 16 residues. Trimming took 2 bases from V and 7 from J; bases not matched to a gene: 7. Germline V gene data show CDR1 as MDHEN and CDR2 as SYDVKM. CDR3 amino acids: CASSLSRGLLNSPLHF. The DNA of the CDR3 is TGTGCCAGCAGTTTAAGCAGGGGGCTATTAAATTCACCCCTCCACTTT.

This clonotype was counted many times. The CDR3 DNA reads as TGTGCCAGCAGCTTAGACGGCAGGGTGAACACCGGGGAGCTGTTTTTT. It specifies CASSLDGRVNTGELFF. The gene calls are TRBV7-2 and TRBJ2-2; TRBD1 is a possible D gene (5 bases). V gave up 1 base and J gave up 1 base, with 10 bases separating them. The CDR3 has 16 amino acids. Per the germline V gene, CDR1 is SGHTA and CDR2 is FQGNSA.

Ten or more counts support this clonotype. V gene TRBV7-9 combines with J gene TRBJ1-1, with D unclear. V was shortened by 3 bases and J by 4 bases, with 15 bases between the two germline ends. The germline V gene encodes CDR1 SEHNR and CDR2 FQNEAQ (reference sequence). The CDR3 runs 15 residues. CDR3 region: CASSFGHWLSTEAFF. DNA for the CDR3: TGTGCCAGCAGCTTCGGGCATTGGTTGAGCACTGAAGCTTTCTTT.

This clonotype was counted at least ten times. In DNA form, the CDR3 reads TGTGCCAGCAGTTCGCCCGTCGTGGACAGGGACTACGAGCAGTACGTC. It is translated as CASSSPVVDRDYEQYV. J is TRBJ2-7 and V is TRBV28; 8 nucleotides agree with TRBD1. The ends lost 4 bases at V and 3 bases at J; junction bases unmatched: 11. Germline V CDR1 and CDR2: MDHEN, SYDVKM. The length of the CDR3 is 16 residues.

This clonotype was recorded at least ten times. V and J are TRBV7-2 and TRBJ1-2, with 10 nucleotides matching TRBD1. There are 15 residues in the CDR3. CDR1 is SGHTA, CDR2 FQGNSA, per germline. After removal of 3 bases from V and 4 bases from J, the junction contained 5 bases not matched to a gene. The CDR3 bases are TGTGCCAGCAGCTTCGGGACAGGGGCCTTCTATGGCTACACCTTC. It is translated as CASSFGTGAFYGYTF. The entire variable domain, with the rest obtained from reference TRBV7-2 and TRBJ1-2, is as follows: GAGVSQSPSNKVTEKGKDVELRCDPISGHTALYWYRQSLGQGLEFLIYFQGNSAPDKSGLPSDRFSAERTGGSVSTLTIQRTQQEDSAVYLCASSFGTGAFYGYTFGSGTRLTVV.

This clonotype occurred a few times. This sequence joins TRBV20-1 and TRBJ2-3; D not resolved. CDR3 size: 13 residues. The V end lost 3 bases, the J end lost 1 base, and 8 bases lay between the germline ends. Per germline, CDR1 DFQATT and CDR2 SNEGSKA (reference sequence). The CDR3 protein is CSASLEGTDTQYF. DNA of the CDR3: TGCAGTGCTAGTCTAGAGGGCACAGATACGCAGTATTTT.

The chain uses TRBV6-1 and TRBJ2-1, with 7 nucleotides matching TRBD2. This CDR3 has 15 amino acids. CDR1 and CDR2 (germline): MNHNS, SASEGT. The J segment lost 2 bases and the V segment lost 5 bases, leaving 6 bases of the junction unmatched. The CDR3 spells CASSRGGPTYNEQFF. CDR3 nucleotides: TGTGCCAGCAGTAGGGGAGGGCCTACCTACAATGAGCAGTTCTTC.

This chain connects TRBV28 to TRBJ2-7; D could derive from TRBD1 or TRBD2 (5 bases each). Germline V gene lookup returns CDR1 MDHEN and CDR2 SYDVKM. This CDR3 spans 14 amino acids. Trimming took 5 bases from V and 4 from J, leaving 15 bases between them. The DNA of the CDR3 is TGTGCCAGCAGTCAACGGGACGGGGTGTACGAGCAGTACTTC. Protein product: CASSQRDGVYEQYF. The full variable domain, its missing parts supplied by reference TRBV28 and TRBJ2-7, is DVKVTQSSRYLVKRTGEKVFLECVQDMDHENMFWYRQDPGLGLRLIYFSYDVKMKEKGDIPEGYSVSREKKERFSLILESASTNQTSMYLCASSQRDGVYEQYFGPGTRLTVT.

V is TRBV7-9 and J is TRBJ2-2; no clear D. The CDR3 has 12 amino acids. CDR1 and CDR2 (germline): SEHNR, FQNEAQ (reference sequence). V was trimmed by 9 bases and J by 3 bases, leaving 8 bases between them. The CDR3 nucleotides are TGTGCCAGTAGGACGTACACCGGGGAGCTGTTTTTT. Translation: CASRTYTGELFF.

At least ten counts were recorded for this clonotype. Here the CDR3 reads CASSLGVGDGNQPQHF. The CDR3 nucleotides are TGTGCCAGCAGCTTAGGAGTCGGTGATGGCAATCAGCCCCAGCATTTT. The J gene is TRBJ1-5, the V gene TRBV7-6; D gene uncertain. Trimming removed 1 base at V and 2 bases at J, with 12 bases between. The CDR3 is 16 amino acids. Germline V gene lookup returns CDR1 SGHVS and CDR2 FNYEAQ.

In this sample, this clonotype turned up many times. The chain has TRBV7-9 and TRBJ2-7, with no clear D. V lost 1 base and J 3 bases, leaving 10 bases between the germline ends. Germline CDR1 is SEHNR and CDR2 is FQNEAQ (reference sequence). This CDR3 has 14 amino acids. CDR3 nucleotides: TGTGCCAGCAGCTTAGAGGACGGTGACTACGAGCAGTACGTC. Its translation: CASSLEDGDYEQYV.

The chain recombines TRBV9 with TRBJ2-2; D gene ambiguous. The germline CDR1 and CDR2 sequences are SGDLS and YYNGEE. V dropped 3 bases and J dropped 13 bases, with 7 bases sitting between them. CDR3 length: 10 amino acids. CDR3 in DNA: TGTGCCAGCAGCGGCCCCGGGCTGTTTTTT. This encodes CASSGPGLFF.

The sample holds many counts of this clonotype. This sequence joins TRBV10-2 and TRBJ2-5; either TRBD1 or TRBD2 may supply D (6 bases each). The V gene's germline CDR1 is WSHSY and CDR2 SAAADI. The CDR3 has 15 residues. V lost 0 bases and J 2 bases, leaving 10 bases between the germline ends. CDR3 bases: TGCGCCAGCAGTGAGTCGCAGGGGAGGCAAGAGACCCAGTACTTC. Amino acid sequence: CASSESQGRQETQYF.

This clonotype was picked up one time. The rearrangement links TRBV28 to TRBJ1-2, with no clear D. The CDR3 length is 14 residues. The germline gives CDR1 MDHEN, CDR2 SYDVKM. Trimming cost V 10 bases and J 5 bases, with 20 bases left between them. This CDR3 is CANTGSLRLYGYTF. CDR3 bases: TGTGCCAACACTGGGTCCCTTAGGCTATATGGCTACACCTTC.

On this clonotype: Germline is not matched at one junction end, which may reflect a read error. This chain links TRBV9 with TRBJ1-2; 9 nucleotides line up with TRBD1. The CDR3 spans 15 residues. Germline V gene lookup returns CDR1 SGDLS and CDR2 YYNGEE. As DNA, the CDR3 is TGTACCAGCAGCGTTGGGACAGGGAAATTGGATGGCTACACCTTC. Encoded protein: CTSSVGTGKLDGYTF.

In this sample, this clonotype turned up many times. The chain has TRBV7-9 and TRBJ2-2; 12 bases match TRBD1. The germline V gene encodes CDR1 SEHNR and CDR2 FQNEAQ (reference sequence). The CDR3 spans 17 residues. With V trimmed by 5 bases and J by 7 bases, 11 bases remained unmatched. This CDR3 reads CASSTPGQGAFLGELFF. The CDR3 nucleotides are TGTGCCAGCAGCACCCCGGGACAGGGGGCTTTCCTCGGGGAGCTGTTTTTT.

The table lists this clonotype with many counts. The J gene is TRBJ2-2, the V gene TRBV6-6; D may be TRBD2 (5 bases). Germline V CDR1 and CDR2: MNHNY, SVGAGI (reference sequence). Between the trimmed V and J ends, which lost 5 bases and 6 bases, there was a span of 13 bases. The CDR3 sequence is 14 residues long. The DNA of the CDR3 is TGTGCCAGCAGTCCACCCCCGCGGGCCGGGGAGCTGTTTTTT. Encoded protein: CASSPPPRAGELFF.

In its sample, this clonotype was seen many times. The chain combines TRBV7-6 with TRBJ2-1, with a possible D match to TRBD1 (5 bases). V lost 5 bases and J lost 3, with 11 bases in between. Germline V gene sequence: CDR1 SGHVS, CDR2 FNYEAQ. The CDR3 has 14 residues. CDR3 sequence reads: CASSPDSFYNEQFF. In DNA, the CDR3 is TGTGCCAGCAGCCCTGACAGTTTCTACAATGAGCAGTTCTTC.

The gene calls are TRBV29-1 and TRBJ2-1; no reliable D call. The germline V and J ends were trimmed by 7 bases and 10 bases, with 14 bases remaining between them. The V gene's germline CDR1 is SQVTM and CDR2 ANQGSEA. The CDR3 consists of 11 residues. CDR3 protein: CSDLTMGEQFF. The CDR3 DNA is TGCAGCGACCTAACCATGGGGGAGCAGTTCTTC.

This clonotype was seen repeatedly, ten times or more. The J gene is TRBJ1-1, the V gene TRBV7-9; 7 bases map to TRBD1. CDR1 SEHNR and CDR2 FQNEAQ come from the germline V gene (reference sequence). CDR3 size: 13 residues. V lost 4 bases, J lost 11 bases, and 10 bases stayed unmatched. The CDR3 DNA is TGTGCCAGCAGCTCGGGACAGACCCTTCTCGCTTTCTTT. It encodes CASSSGQTLLAFF.

The chain combines TRBV6-6 with TRBJ2-1; 14 nucleotides line up with TRBD2. The germline V gene has CDR1 MNHNY and CDR2 SVGAGI (reference sequence). This CDR3 has 13 residues. V dropped 10 bases and J dropped 6; count of bases not matched to a gene: 2. The CDR3 DNA reads TGTGCCATCGGACTAGCGGGGGGCAATGAGCAGTTCTTC. Protein sequence: CAIGLAGGNEQFF.

The sample holds many counts of this clonotype. The chain is built from TRBV7-2 and TRBJ2-7; 7 bases align to TRBD1. V shed 4 bases, J shed 3 bases, and the junction held 6 bases outside the gene matches. The CDR3 has 14 residues. From germline, CDR1 is SGHTA and CDR2 FQGNSA. The CDR3 nucleotides read TGTGCCAGCAGCTCGGCAGGGGGTTACTACGAGCAGTACTTC. Protein: CASSSAGGYYEQYF.

CDR3: CSVEGVLAGAFTDTQYF. In DNA form, the CDR3 reads TGCAGCGTTGAAGGGGTACTAGCGGGGGCCTTCACAGATACGCAGTATTTT. This sequence joins TRBV29-1 and TRBJ2-3; TRBD2 matches 11 bases. V trimming: 1 base; J trimming: 2 bases; junction bases outside the gene matches: 8. Looked up from germline, CDR1 is SQVTM and CDR2 is ANQGSEA. The CDR3 spans 17 residues.

A few counts support this clonotype. The rearrangement uses TRBV6-5 and TRBJ2-2; TRBD1 matches 7 bases. CDR3 size: 17 residues. V shed 0 bases and J 6 bases; nucleotides not matched to a gene: 10. Germline-derived CDR1 and CDR2 are MNHEY and SVGAGI. CDR3 bases: TGTGCCAGCAGTTACTCCCTCATGGACAGGACGGCCGGGGAGCTGTTTTTT. Protein sequence: CASSYSLMDRTAGELFF.